This TCR beta chain was profiled in a study of cytomegalovirus exposure and HLA in healthy donors. Study-wide context: There were 350 to 400 genotyped donors. Of these, about 86% fell in the genetic ancestry cluster associated with self-reported Caucasian donors. Study results and limitations: According to the study, about 180 TCR beta chains were cytomegalovirus-associated. Some segments of the V type, notably TRBV6-2 and TRBV6-3, were excluded as indistinguishable. Segments of the TCR beta V type were, in most cases, productive about 87% or about 30% of the time in an earlier analysis.

Researchers ran the PCR with 60 Vbeta and 13 Jbeta primers. The repertoire was sequenced with immunoSEQ multiplex PCR; TCRdb's copy has only in-frame clones and lacks some. The sample consists of around 210,000 clones, 82% of them appearing once. The V and J ends lost 6 bases and 4 bases respectively, with 13 bases between them. The CDR3 covers 12 residues. Germline V gene data show CDR1 as GTSNPN and CDR2 as SVGIG (reference sequence). This clone has only a few counts. Its antigen is undetermined. V usage is TRBV30 and J usage is TRBJ2-7; no clear D gene. What was sequenced was PBMCs. The receptor comes from a woman in her thirties or forties in good health and CMV-seronegative. CDR3 amino acids: CACSLDFYEQYF. The DNA of the CDR3 is TGTGCCTGTTCGCTCGACTTTTACGAGCAGTACTTC. The whole variable domain, filled in from reference TRBV30 and TRBJ2-7, reads SQTIHQWPATLVQPVGSPLSLECTVEGTSNPNLYWYRQAAGRGLQLLFYSVGIGQISSEVPQNLSASRPQDRQFILSSKKLLLSDSGFYLCACSLDFYEQYFGPGTRLTVT.